This entry describes one TCR beta chain. Its antigen is undetermined. This sample is part of a study of cytomegalovirus exposure and HLA in healthy donors. At the level of the study: In a later analysis, the 130 or so validation repertoires were reported to have used the same platform as the 550 to 850 first-cohort repertoires.

This table comes from immunoSEQ multiplex PCR, and its TCRdb copy is limited to in-frame clones, with some not included. The sample includes about 160,000 clones, around nine tenths of them seen just once. The study, taken as a whole, reports: Diagnosis of cytomegalovirus status made by the classifier reportedly showed high specificity and sensitivity. According to a later analysis, TCR clusters from the first cohort tended to co-occur in the 90 to 150 validation repertoires. In vitro testing confirmed a few CMV-associated chains as specific for CMV antigens.

Sequencing was carried out using PBMCs. This TCR was recovered from a man aged 18 to 29 in good health and CMV-seropositive.

For the CDR3, the DNA is TGTGCCAGCAGCGCCCAACCAGGGGACTATGGCTACACCTTC. This gives the protein CASSAQPGDYGYTF. V and J are TRBV9 and TRBJ1-2; D might be TRBD1 (6 bases). Germline lookup yields CDR1 SGDLS and CDR2 YYNGEE. Trimming shortened V by 3 bases and J by 3 bases, and 12 bases separated the two germline ends. This CDR3 region has 14 residues.